The next 20 T cell receptor beta chains were all read from a single sample in a study of cytomegalovirus exposure and HLA in healthy donors. This PCR relied on a set of 60 Vbeta primers and 13 Jbeta primers. Some clones are missing from TCRdb's copy, which holds only in-frame ones; the method was immunoSEQ multiplex PCR. The profile shows just over 200,000 clones, around 85% of them singletons. The sequenced material came from PBMCs. The origin of the receptors is a man between 50 and 59 years old in good health and CMV-seronegative.

The chain couples TRBV29-1 to TRBJ1-5; D possibly corresponds to TRBD1 (5 bases). The germline gives CDR1 SQVTM, CDR2 ANQGSEA. The CDR3 sequence is 12 residues long. Trimming cost V 7 bases and J 5 bases, with 12 bases left between them. The CDR3 loop is CSGRDSDQPQHF. Written as DNA, the CDR3 is TGCAGCGGCAGGGACTCCGATCAGCCCCAGCATTTT.

The rearrangement joins TRBV6-1 to TRBJ2-3; TRBD1 matches at 9 bases. The germline V gene encodes CDR1 MNHNS and CDR2 SASEGT. The CDR3 has 15 residues. V lost 6 bases and J lost 0; bases outside the gene matches: 4. The CDR3 DNA sequence: TGTGCCAGCAGCCGGGGACAGGGAAGCACAGATACGCAGTATTTT. It translates to CASSRGQGSTDTQYF.

V gene TRBV15 combines with J gene TRBJ2-7, with a tentative D call TRBD2 (5 bases). Germline CDR1 LNHNV, CDR2 YYDKDF (reference sequence). V dropped 0 bases and J dropped 7 bases, with 13 bases sitting between them. The CDR3 contains 14 residues. In nucleotides, the CDR3 is TGTGCCACCAGCAGAGATAGGGCCCCGGGGGAGCAGTACTTC. It is translated as CATSRDRAPGEQYF.

The chain uses TRBV5-4 and TRBJ2-5; no clear D. Trimming cost V 5 bases and J 0 bases, with 8 bases left between them. The CDR3 runs to 13 residues. CDR1 SGHNT and CDR2 YYREEE come from the germline V gene (reference sequence). The CDR3 DNA follows: TGTGCCAGCAGGCACACAAACCAAGAGACCCAGTACTTC. This codes for CASRHTNQETQYF.

This clone was picked up one time. This chain uses TRBV6-5 with TRBJ2-3; D is undetermined. Germline-derived CDR1 and CDR2 are MNHEY and SVGAGI. This CDR3 is built from 14 residues. Trimming took 5 bases from V and 3 from J, leaving 12 bases between them. This chain's CDR3 is CASSRVPRTDTQYF. The CDR3 coding sequence is TGTGCCAGCAGTAGAGTCCCTAGGACAGATACGCAGTATTTT.

This chain uses TRBV15 with TRBJ1-2; D unresolved. CDR1 is LNHNV, CDR2 YYDKDF, per germline (reference sequence). This CDR3 comprises 14 residues. V lost 2 bases to trimming and J lost 2 bases, with 9 bases between them. This CDR3 is CATSRPDTNYGYTF. CDR3 coding DNA: TGTGCCACCAGCAGACCCGACACCAACTATGGCTACACCTTC.

CDR3 DNA: TGTGCCAGCAGCGTAGGGCGGGGGGGCCCTGGAAACACCATATATTTT. Encoded protein: CASSVGRGGPGNTIYF. The chain combines TRBV9 with TRBJ1-3, with a weak D call TRBD1 (6 bases). CDR1 SGDLS and CDR2 YYNGEE come from the germline V gene. V lost 0 bases, J lost 2 bases, and 12 bases lay in between. The CDR3 is made up of 16 amino acids.

The J gene is TRBJ2-7, the V gene TRBV28, with TRBD2 as a possible D gene (5 bases). With 2 bases removed from V and 0 bases from J, the gap between germline ends came to 20 bases. Germline CDR1 reads MDHEN; CDR2 reads SYDVKM. The CDR3 consists of 18 residues. The CDR3 protein is CASSLPIILSGLSYEQYF. The CDR3 nucleotides read TGTGCCAGCAGTTTACCCATAATTTTAAGCGGTCTCTCCTACGAGCAGTACTTC.

About this clone itself: One junction end disagrees with the germline gene, perhaps due to a read error. V is TRBV6-1 and J is TRBJ2-7; a weak D match, TRBD2 (5 bases). Germline CDR1 reads MNHNS; CDR2 reads SASEGT. The CDR3 consists of 11 residues. The CDR3 region is CASREGGEQYF. The CDR3 nucleotides read TGTGCCAGCAGAGAAGGAGGCGAGCAGTACTTC.

V usage is TRBV11-3 and J usage is TRBJ1-1, with TRBD1 matching 8 bases. Per germline, CDR1 SGHNT and CDR2 YENEEA. The CDR3 consists of 14 residues. V shed 5 bases, J shed 0 bases, and the junction held 2 bases outside the gene matches. In DNA form, the CDR3 reads TGTGCCAGCAGCCGACAGGGGTTGAACACTGAAGCTTTCTTT. It yields the protein CASSRQGLNTEAFF.

The chain links TRBV11-1 to TRBJ1-4, with 9 bases matching TRBD1. V shed 4 bases and J 7 bases; nucleotides not matched to a gene: 7. Germline CDR1 is SGHAT and CDR2 is FQDESV (reference sequence). The CDR3 sequence is 15 residues long. The CDR3 DNA follows: TGTGCCAGCAGCTCCGCCGGGACAGGGACTGAAAAACTGTTTTTT. Residues: CASSSAGTGTEKLFF. The complete variable domain, with remaining parts taken from reference TRBV11-1 and TRBJ1-4, reads EAEVAQSPRYKITEKSQAVAFWCDPISGHATLYWYRQILGQGPELLVQFQDESVVDDSQLPKDRFSAERLKGVDSTLKIQPAELGDSAMYLCASSSAGTGTEKLFFGSGTQLSVL.

About this clone itself: An end of the junction differs from the germline gene, which may be a read error. The chain joins TRBV27 to TRBJ2-7; D possibly corresponds to TRBD1 (5 bases). Germline V lookup: CDR1 MNHEY, CDR2 SMNVEV (reference sequence). This CDR3 has 14 amino acids. CDR3 nucleotide sequence: TGTGCCAGCACCCCGGACACCGGCTCCTGCGAGCAGTACTTC. Translated, it gives CASTPDTGSCEQYF.

This clone appeared a single time. The rearrangement uses TRBV18 and TRBJ2-5; 7 bases are a match to TRBD1. The length of the CDR3 is 14 residues. CDR1 is KGHSH, CDR2 LQKENI, per germline. The ends lost 5 bases at V and 1 base at J; junction bases unmatched: 4. CDR3 sequence reads: CASSTGTVQETQYF. Here the CDR3 DNA reads TGTGCCAGCTCAACCGGGACAGTCCAAGAGACCCAGTACTTC.

The V gene is TRBV5-1, the J gene TRBJ2-1; TRBD1 matches at 11 bases. The V segment lost 0 bases and the J segment 8 bases; nucleotides outside the gene matches: 4. This CDR3 region has 15 residues. In germline, CDR1 is SGHRS, CDR2 YFSETQ. CDR3 sequence reads: CASSLAGTGGHEQFF. The DNA of the CDR3 is TGCGCCAGCAGCTTGGCCGGGACAGGGGGGCATGAGCAGTTCTTC.

This rearrangement joins TRBV29-1 to TRBJ2-7; D might be TRBD1 (5 bases). The CDR3 has 12 amino acids. Germline V gene lookup returns CDR1 SQVTM and CDR2 ANQGSEA. The V gene lost 7 bases and the J gene lost 2 bases, with 12 bases spanning the gap. DNA of the CDR3: TGCAGCGGACCTCCAGGGACCTACGAGCAGTACTTC. It encodes CSGPPGTYEQYF.

The rearrangement links TRBV5-6 to TRBJ2-2, with 8 nucleotides matching TRBD2. V was clipped by 4 bases and J by 4 bases; unmatched bases: 6. The CDR3 consists of 15 residues. CDR1 and CDR2 (germline): SGHDT, YYEEEE. CDR3: CASSPGLVGTGELFF. The CDR3 nucleotides read TGTGCCAGCAGCCCGGGACTAGTCGGCACCGGGGAGCTGTTTTTT.

The chain has TRBV28 and TRBJ2-7; 7 bases agree with TRBD2. Per the germline V gene, CDR1 is MDHEN and CDR2 is SYDVKM. The CDR3 has 13 residues. The trim removed 3 bases at V and 5 bases at J, leaving 4 bases unmatched. In nucleotides, the CDR3 is TGTGCCAGCAGTTTCCGGGGGGTCAACGAGCAGTACTTC. Translating it yields CASSFRGVNEQYF.

This chain connects TRBV19 to TRBJ1-1, with 11 bases aligning to TRBD1. The V segment lost 7 bases and the J segment 6 bases; nucleotides outside the gene matches: 4. The germline CDR1 and CDR2 sequences are LNHDA and SQIVND (reference sequence). The CDR3 has 13 residues. CDR3 protein: CASKGQGGSEAFF. The DNA of the CDR3 is TGTGCCAGTAAGGGACAGGGGGGGTCTGAAGCTTTCTTT.

This clone appeared a few times. CDR3 in amino acids: CASSLRGTGREQFF. The CDR3 DNA reads as TGTGCCAGCAGCCTAAGGGGGACCGGGAGGGAGCAGTTCTTC. V usage is TRBV13 and J usage is TRBJ2-1; perhaps TRBD2 as D (7 bases). V was shortened by 5 bases and J by 10 bases, with 18 bases between the two germline ends. This CDR3 region has 14 residues. Germline CDR1 and CDR2: PRHDT and FYEKMQ (reference sequence).

This clone was seen only once. V and J are TRBV28 and TRBJ2-3; 9 nucleotides match TRBD1. V lost 4 bases and J lost 3; bases outside the gene matches: 20. Germline CDR1 and CDR2: MDHEN and SYDVKM. This CDR3 region has 20 residues. As DNA, the CDR3 is TGTGCCAGCAGTTCCAGCAAACCGGGACAGGGCTTTTTACGTACAGATACGCAGTATTTT. Translated: CASSSSKPGQGFLRTDTQYF.